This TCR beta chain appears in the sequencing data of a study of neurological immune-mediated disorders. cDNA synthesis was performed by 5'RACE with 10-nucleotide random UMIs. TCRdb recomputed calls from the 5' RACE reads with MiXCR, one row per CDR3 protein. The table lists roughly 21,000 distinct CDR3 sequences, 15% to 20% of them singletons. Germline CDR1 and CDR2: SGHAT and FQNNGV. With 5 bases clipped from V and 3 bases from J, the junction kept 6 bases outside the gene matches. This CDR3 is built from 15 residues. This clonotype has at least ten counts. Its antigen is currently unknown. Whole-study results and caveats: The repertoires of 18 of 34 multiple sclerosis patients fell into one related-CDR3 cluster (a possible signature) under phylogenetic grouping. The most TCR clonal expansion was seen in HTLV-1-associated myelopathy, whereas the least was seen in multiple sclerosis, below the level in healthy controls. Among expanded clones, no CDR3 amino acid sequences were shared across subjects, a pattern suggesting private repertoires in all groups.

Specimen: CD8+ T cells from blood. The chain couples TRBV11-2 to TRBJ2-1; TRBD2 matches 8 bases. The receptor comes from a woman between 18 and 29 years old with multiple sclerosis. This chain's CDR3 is CASSPPGGDYNEQFF. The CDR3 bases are TGTGCCAGCAGCCCCCCGGGGGGGGACTACAATGAGCAGTTCTTC.